This TCR beta chain was sequenced for a study of T cell responses to AZD1222 COVID-19 vaccine. Germline V CDR1 and CDR2: MRHNA, SNTAGT. The CDR3 extends over 13 amino acids. V dropped 2 bases and J dropped 2 bases, with 6 bases sitting between them. Only one count was recorded for this clone. Antigen specificity is unknown. General study results and limits: Among those given AZD1222, only five or six were seropositive at baseline. Spike-specific TCR breadth and depth were elevated following two AZD1222 doses.

Clones were read by immunoSEQ multiplex PCR, and TCRdb kept only the in-frame ones, dropping some. Altogether 150,000 to 200,000 clones are present, around 94% being singletons, with the ten largest covering over 1%. The chain has TRBV6-4 and TRBJ1-2; D uncertain. This receptor was identified in an adult in good health. The sample was peripheral blood, taken on day 0 of AZD1222 vaccination. CDR3 region: CASSDGRNYGYTF. CDR3 in DNA: TGTGCCAGCAGTGACGGCAGAAACTATGGCTACACCTTC.